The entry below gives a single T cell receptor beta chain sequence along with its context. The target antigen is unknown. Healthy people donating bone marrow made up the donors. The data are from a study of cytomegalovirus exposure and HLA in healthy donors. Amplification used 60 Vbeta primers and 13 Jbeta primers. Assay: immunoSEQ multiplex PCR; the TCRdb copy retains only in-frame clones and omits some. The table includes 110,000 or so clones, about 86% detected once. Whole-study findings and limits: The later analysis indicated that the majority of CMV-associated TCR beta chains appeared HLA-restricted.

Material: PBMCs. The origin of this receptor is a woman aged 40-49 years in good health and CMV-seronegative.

The DNA of the CDR3 is TGTGCCAGCAGTTTGGTACGGACAGGGCAAAAGACCCAGTACTTC. Translated: CASSLVRTGQKTQYF. The chain is built from TRBV27 and TRBJ2-5; 8 bases agree with TRBD1. The V gene end was trimmed by 3 bases and the J gene end by 6 bases; junction bases not matched to a gene: 9. The CDR3 sequence is 15 residues long. Germline CDR1 and CDR2: MNHEY and SMNVEV (reference sequence).